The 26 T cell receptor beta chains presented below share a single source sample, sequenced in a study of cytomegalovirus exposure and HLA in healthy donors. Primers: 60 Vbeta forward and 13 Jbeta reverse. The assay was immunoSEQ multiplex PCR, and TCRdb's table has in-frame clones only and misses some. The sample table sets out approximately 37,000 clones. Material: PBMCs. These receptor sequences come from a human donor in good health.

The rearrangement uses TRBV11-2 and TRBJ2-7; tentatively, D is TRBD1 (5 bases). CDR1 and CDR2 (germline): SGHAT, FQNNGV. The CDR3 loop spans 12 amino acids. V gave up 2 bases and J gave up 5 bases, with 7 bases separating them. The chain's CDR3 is CASSLQGNEQYF. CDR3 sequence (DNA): TGTGCCAGCAGCTTACAGGGAAACGAGCAGTACTTC.

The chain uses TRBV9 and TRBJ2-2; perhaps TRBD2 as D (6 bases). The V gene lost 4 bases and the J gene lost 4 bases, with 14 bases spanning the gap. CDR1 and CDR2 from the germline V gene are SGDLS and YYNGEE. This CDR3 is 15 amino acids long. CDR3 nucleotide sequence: TGTGCCAGCAGCCGTTCCGTGGGGGGCACCGGGGAGCTGTTTTTT. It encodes CASSRSVGGTGELFF.

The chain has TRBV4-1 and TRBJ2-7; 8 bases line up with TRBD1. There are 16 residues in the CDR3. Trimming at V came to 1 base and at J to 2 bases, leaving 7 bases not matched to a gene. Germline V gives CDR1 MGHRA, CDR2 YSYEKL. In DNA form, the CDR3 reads TGCGCCAGCAGCCAAGCTCCGGGACAGGCACCCTACGAGCAGTACTTC. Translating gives CASSQAPGQAPYEQYF.

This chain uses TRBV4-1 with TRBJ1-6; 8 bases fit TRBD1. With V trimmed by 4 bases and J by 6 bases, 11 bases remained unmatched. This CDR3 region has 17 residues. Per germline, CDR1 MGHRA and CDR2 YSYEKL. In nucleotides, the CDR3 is TGCGCCAGCAGCCTCATCGGTGGCAGGGGGCTTAATTCACCCCTCCACTTT. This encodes CASSLIGGRGLNSPLHF.

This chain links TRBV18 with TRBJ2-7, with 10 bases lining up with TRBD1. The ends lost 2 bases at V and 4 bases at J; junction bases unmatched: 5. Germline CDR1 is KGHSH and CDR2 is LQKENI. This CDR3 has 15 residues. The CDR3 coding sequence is TGTGCCAGCTCACCAAGACAGGGGGCGAAGTACGAGCAGTACTTC. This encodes CASSPRQGAKYEQYF.

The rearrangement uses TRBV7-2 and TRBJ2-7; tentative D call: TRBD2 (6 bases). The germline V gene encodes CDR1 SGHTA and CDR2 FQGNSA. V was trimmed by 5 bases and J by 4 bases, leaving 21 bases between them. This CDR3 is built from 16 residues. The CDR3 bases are TGTGCCAGCAGCGGGGATCCGCGGGAAATAGGGTACGAGCAGTACTTC. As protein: CASSGDPREIGYEQYF.

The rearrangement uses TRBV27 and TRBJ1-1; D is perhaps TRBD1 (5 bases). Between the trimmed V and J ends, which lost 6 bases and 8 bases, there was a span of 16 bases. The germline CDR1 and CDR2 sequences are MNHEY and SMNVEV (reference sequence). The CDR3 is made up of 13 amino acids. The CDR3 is CASSLRSGGEAFF. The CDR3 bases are TGTGCCAGCAGCCTTAGGTCCGGGGGGGAAGCTTTCTTT.

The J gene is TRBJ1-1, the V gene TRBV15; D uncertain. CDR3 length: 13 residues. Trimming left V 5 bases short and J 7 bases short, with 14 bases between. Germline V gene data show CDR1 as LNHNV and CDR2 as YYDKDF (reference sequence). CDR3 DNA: TGTGCCACCAGCCCGGCACCGGGATATGAAGCTTTCTTT. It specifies CATSPAPGYEAFF.

CDR3 DNA sequence: TGTGCCAGTAGCAACAGGGGGCGGACAGATACGCAGTATTTT. Protein product: CASSNRGRTDTQYF. J is TRBJ2-3 and V is TRBV19; 9 positions agree with TRBD1. The ends lost 6 bases at V and 3 bases at J; junction bases unmatched: 4. CDR1 is LNHDA and CDR2 is SQIVND in the germline V gene (reference sequence). The CDR3 runs to 14 residues.

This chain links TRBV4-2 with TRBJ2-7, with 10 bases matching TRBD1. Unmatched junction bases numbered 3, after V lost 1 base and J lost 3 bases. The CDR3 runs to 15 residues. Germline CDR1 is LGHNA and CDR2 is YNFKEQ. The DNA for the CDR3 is TGTGCCAGCAGCCAAGCAGACAGGGGGCACTACGAGCAGTACTTC. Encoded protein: CASSQADRGHYEQYF.

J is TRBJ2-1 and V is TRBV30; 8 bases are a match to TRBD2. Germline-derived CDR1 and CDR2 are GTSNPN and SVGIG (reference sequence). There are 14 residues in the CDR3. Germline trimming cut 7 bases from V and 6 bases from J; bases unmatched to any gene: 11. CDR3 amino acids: CASSGGQSINEQFF. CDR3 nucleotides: TGTGCCTCCTCGGGGGGGCAAAGTATCAATGAGCAGTTCTTC.

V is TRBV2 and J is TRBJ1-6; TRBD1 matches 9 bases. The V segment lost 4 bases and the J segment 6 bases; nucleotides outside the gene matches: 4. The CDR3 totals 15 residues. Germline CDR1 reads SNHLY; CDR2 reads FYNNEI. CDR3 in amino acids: CASSGTGVVNSPLHF. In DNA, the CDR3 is TGTGCCAGCAGTGGGACAGGGGTTGTTAATTCACCCCTCCACTTT. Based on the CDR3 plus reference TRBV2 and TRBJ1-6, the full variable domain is EPEVTQTPSHQVTQMGQEVILRCVPISNHLYFYWYRQILGQKVEFLVSFYNNEISEKSEIFDDQFSVERPDGSNFTLKIRSTKLEDSAMYFCASSGTGVVNSPLHFGNGTRLTVT.

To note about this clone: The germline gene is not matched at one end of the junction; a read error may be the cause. In DNA, the CDR3 is TGTGCCAGCAGCGTATCAGGGGAAGGCACTGAAGATTTCTTT. Protein product: CASSVSGEGTEDFF. The chain recombines TRBV9 with TRBJ1-1, with D perhaps TRBD1 (6 bases). The CDR3 covers 14 residues. CDR1 SGDLS and CDR2 YYNGEE come from the germline V gene.

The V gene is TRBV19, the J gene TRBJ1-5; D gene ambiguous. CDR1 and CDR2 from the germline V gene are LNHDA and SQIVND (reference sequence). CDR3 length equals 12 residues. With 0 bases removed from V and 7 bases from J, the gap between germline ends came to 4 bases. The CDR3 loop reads CASSIELQPQHF. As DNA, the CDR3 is TGTGCCAGTAGTATAGAGTTACAGCCCCAGCATTTT.

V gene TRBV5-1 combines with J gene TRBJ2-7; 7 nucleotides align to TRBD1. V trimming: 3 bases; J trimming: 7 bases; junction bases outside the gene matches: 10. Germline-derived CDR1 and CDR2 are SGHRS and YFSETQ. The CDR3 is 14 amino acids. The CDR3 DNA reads TGCGCCAGCAGCTCGGGACAGACTTTTGGGGAGCAGTACTTC. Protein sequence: CASSSGQTFGEQYF.

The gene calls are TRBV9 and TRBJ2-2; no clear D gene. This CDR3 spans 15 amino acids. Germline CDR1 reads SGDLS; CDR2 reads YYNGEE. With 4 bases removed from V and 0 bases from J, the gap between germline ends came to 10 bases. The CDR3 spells CASSSDFPNTGELFF. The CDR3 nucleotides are TGTGCCAGCAGCTCTGACTTCCCGAACACCGGGGAGCTGTTTTTT.

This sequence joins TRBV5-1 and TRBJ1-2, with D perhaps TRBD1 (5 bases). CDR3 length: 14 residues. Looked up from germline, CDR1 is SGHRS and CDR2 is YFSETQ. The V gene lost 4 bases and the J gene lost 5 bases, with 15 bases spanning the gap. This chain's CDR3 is CASSLGGQGYGYTF. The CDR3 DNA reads TGCGCCAGCAGCCTGGGGGGTCAGGGATATGGCTACACCTTC.

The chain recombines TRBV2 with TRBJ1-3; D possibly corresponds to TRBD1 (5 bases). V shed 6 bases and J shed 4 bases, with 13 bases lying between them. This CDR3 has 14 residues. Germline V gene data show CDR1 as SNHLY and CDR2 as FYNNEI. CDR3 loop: CASRVDSAGNTIYF. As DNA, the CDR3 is TGTGCCAGCAGGGTCGACAGTGCAGGAAACACCATATATTTT.

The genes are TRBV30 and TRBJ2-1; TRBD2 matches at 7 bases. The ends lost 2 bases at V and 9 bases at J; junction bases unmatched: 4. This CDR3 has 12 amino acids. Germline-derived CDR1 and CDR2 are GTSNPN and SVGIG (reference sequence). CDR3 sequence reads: CAWSSPGGEQFF. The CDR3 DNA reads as TGTGCCTGGAGTTCCCCGGGGGGTGAGCAGTTCTTC.

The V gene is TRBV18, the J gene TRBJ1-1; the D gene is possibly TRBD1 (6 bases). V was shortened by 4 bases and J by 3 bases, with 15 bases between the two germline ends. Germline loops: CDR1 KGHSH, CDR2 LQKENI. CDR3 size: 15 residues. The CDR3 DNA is TGTGCCAGCTCACGGGGGGGCCAGAGAGACACTGAAGCTTTCTTT. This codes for CASSRGGQRDTEAFF. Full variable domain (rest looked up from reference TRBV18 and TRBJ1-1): NAGVMQNPRHLVRRRGQEARLRCSPMKGHSHVYWYRQLPEEGLKFMVYLQKENIIDESGMPKERFSAEFPKEGPSILRIQQVVRGDSAAYFCASSRGGQRDTEAFFGQGTRLTVV.

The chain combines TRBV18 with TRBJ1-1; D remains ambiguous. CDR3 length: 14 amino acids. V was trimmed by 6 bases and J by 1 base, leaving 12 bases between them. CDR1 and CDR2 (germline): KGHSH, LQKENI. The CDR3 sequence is CASSPISRNTEAFF. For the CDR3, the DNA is TGTGCCAGCTCCCCTATTTCCCGGAACACTGAAGCTTTCTTT.

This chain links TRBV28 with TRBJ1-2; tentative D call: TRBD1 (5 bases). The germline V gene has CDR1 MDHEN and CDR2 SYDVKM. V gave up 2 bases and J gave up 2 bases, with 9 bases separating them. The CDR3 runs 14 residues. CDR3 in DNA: TGTGCCAGCAGTTTAGTACAGGCCAACTATGGCTACACCTTC. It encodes CASSLVQANYGYTF.

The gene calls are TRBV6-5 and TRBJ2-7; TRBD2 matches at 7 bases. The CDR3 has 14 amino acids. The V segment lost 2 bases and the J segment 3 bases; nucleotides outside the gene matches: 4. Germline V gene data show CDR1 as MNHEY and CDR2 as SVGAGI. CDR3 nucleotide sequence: TGTGCCAGCAGTTACGGCCCGGGGGGCTACGAGCAGTACTTC. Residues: CASSYGPGGYEQYF.

DNA of the CDR3: TGTGCCAGCATGCCCGGGTCGTCAGGGGACGAAGAGACCCAGTACTTC. It yields the protein CASMPGSSGDEETQYF. The chain employs TRBV2 and TRBJ2-5, with D perhaps TRBD1 (6 bases). The V gene's germline CDR1 is SNHLY and CDR2 FYNNEI. The V end was cut by 7 bases, the J end by 3 bases, with 21 bases between. The CDR3 covers 16 residues.

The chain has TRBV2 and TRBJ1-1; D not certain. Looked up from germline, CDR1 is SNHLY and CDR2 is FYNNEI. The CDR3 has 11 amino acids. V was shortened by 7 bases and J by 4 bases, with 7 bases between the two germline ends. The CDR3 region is CASMRFTEAFF. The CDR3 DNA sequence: TGTGCCAGCATGAGGTTCACTGAAGCTTTCTTT.

The CDR3: CASSLGQVTDTQYF. The CDR3 DNA sequence: TGTGCCAGCAGCCTGGGACAGGTCACAGATACGCAGTATTTT. The gene calls are TRBV7-3 and TRBJ2-3, with 8 bases that match TRBD1. The CDR3 runs 14 residues. V lost 5 bases, J lost 2 bases, and 3 bases stayed unmatched. CDR1 and CDR2 (germline): SGHTA, FQGTGA.